Included here is one T cell receptor (beta chain) sequence, with context. Its antigen is undetermined. Genomic DNA from each subset was divided evenly over several immunoSEQ plates. Sorted-subset replicate PCR reactions were performed with 200 ng DNA, corresponding to roughly 30,000 T cell genomes. Here immunoSEQ multiplex PCR was the method, and the copy in TCRdb shows in-frame clones only, minus some. The repertoire has millions of clones, approximately 95% of them found once; the top ten carry about 0.39%. This entry comes from a study of shared clonotypes between healthy human individuals. The donors, all of them Caucasian adults, lived in Nashville, Tennessee. CDR3 size: 14 residues. V lost 7 bases and J lost 2, with 11 bases in between. CDR1 and CDR2 from the germline V gene are SGHTA and FQGTGA. General study findings and limits: Clonotypes shared by all four sorted-subset donors had higher generation probabilities than non-shared clonotypes.

V usage is TRBV7-3 and J usage is TRBJ2-2; no definite D call. The material sequenced was naive CD4+ T cells from PBMCs. The subset denotes: CD45RA+ positively selected. The TCR sequence derives from a man between 18 and 35 years old in good health. Some clones in this sample may be carry-over from other donors' samples. The CDR3 loop is CASTYTTNTGELFF. Written as DNA, the CDR3 is TGTGCCAGCACCTATACCACTAACACCGGGGAGCTGTTTTTT.